This T cell receptor beta chain was sequenced for a study of PD-L1 blockade in urothelial cancer. Study at large: Males with bladder-origin urothelial cancer made up about 90% of the roughly 30 patients. Individuals in the cohort had been given 0 to 3 earlier chemotherapy regimens.

Clones were read by immunoSEQ multiplex PCR, and TCRdb kept only the in-frame ones, dropping some. Of about 35,000 clones listed, more than 35% are singletons. Study conclusions and caveats: Enhanced expansion of tumor-associated blood clones at 3 weeks characterized durable-benefit patients.

There are 15 residues in the CDR3. Trimming stripped 6 bases from V and 2 bases from J, with 16 bases between. The germline CDR1 and CDR2 sequences are MNHGY and SAAAGT. This clone was counted between two and nine times. The antigen remains unidentified. The chain links TRBV6-8 to TRBJ1-2; D uncertain. The receptor was isolated from a man aged 55 to 70 with urothelial cancer. Sequenced material: tumor tissue, taken before atezolizumab (anti-PD-L1) treatment. The DNA for the CDR3 is TGTGCCAGCAGCCACTCAGCGGACCGGAACTATGGCTACACCTTC. The encoded protein is CASSHSADRNYGYTF.